This T cell receptor beta chain was found in a study of cytomegalovirus exposure and HLA in healthy donors. Comment on this clone: Antigen unknown.

There are 15 residues in the CDR3. Germline CDR1 reads MNHEY; CDR2 reads SVGAGI. Losses at the gene ends were 6 bases for V and 2 bases for J; bases not matched to a gene: 4. Study-level findings and limits: Apart from CMV serostatus, no immune exposure information was available. Later analysis suggested links between common viral pathogens and several top significant clusters.

With 60 Vbeta and 13 Jbeta primers, the PCR was carried out. Assay: immunoSEQ multiplex PCR; the TCRdb copy retains only in-frame clones and omits some. In the table there are about 140,000 clones, approximately 80% of which are singletons. The sequenced material came from PBMCs. This clonotype originated in a male donor in good health and CMV-seronegative. The chain couples TRBV6-5 to TRBJ2-1; 10 bases fit TRBD2. The CDR3 DNA reads TGTGCCAGCAGCCCGGGACTAGCGACCTACAATGAGCAGTTCTTC. Its protein is CASSPGLATYNEQFF.